This T cell receptor (beta chain) stems from a study of blood T cell repertoires in COVID-19. Across the study: Samples came from the United States, Italy and Spain, spanning acute and convalescent COVID-19. T cells, B-cell-depleted T cells, or PBMCs provided the cDNA or gDNA that served as material.

This CDR3 is 16 amino acids long. Germline V gene sequence: CDR1 KGHSH, CDR2 LQKENI. The V segment lost 0 bases and the J segment 5 bases; nucleotides outside the gene matches: 10. Study processing details: How many nucleated cells were present was estimated from reference gene primer amplification. Data came from immunoSEQ multiplex PCR; TCRdb stores just in-frame clones and leaves some out. That table gives V, J and clone size, and the DNA gave D and trimming. The sample has 120,000 or so clones; around 80% are singletons. The chain recombines TRBV18 with TRBJ2-7, with 7 positions matching TRBD1. This receptor was identified in a man aged 65 to 79 with acute or convalescent COVID-19. Sequencing was performed on peripheral blood. The CDR3 sequence: CASSPPGTAFQHEQYF. The CDR3 nucleotides are TGTGCCAGCTCACCACCCGGGACAGCCTTCCAACACGAGCAGTACTTC.